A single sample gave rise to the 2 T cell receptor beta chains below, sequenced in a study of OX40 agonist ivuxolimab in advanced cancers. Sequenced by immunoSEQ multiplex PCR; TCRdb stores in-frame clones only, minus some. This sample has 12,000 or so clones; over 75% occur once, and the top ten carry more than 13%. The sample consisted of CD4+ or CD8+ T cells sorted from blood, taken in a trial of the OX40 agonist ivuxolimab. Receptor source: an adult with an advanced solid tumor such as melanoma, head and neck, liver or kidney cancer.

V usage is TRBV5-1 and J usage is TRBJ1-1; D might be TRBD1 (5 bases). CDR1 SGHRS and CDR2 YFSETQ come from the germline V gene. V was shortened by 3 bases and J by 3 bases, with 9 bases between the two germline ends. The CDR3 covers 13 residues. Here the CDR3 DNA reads TGCGCCAGCAGCTGGGACGGATACACTGAAGCTTTCTTT. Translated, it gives CASSWDGYTEAFF.

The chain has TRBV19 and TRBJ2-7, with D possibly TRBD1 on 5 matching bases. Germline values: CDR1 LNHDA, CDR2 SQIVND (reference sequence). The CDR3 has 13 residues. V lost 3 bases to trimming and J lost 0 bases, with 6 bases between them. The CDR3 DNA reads TGTGCCAGTAGTATCCAGGGCTCCTACGAGCAGTACTTC. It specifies CASSIQGSYEQYF.